Sequencing of this T cell receptor beta chain was carried out in a study of cytomegalovirus exposure and HLA in healthy donors. Study background: Caucasian-associated ancestry cluster membership applied to about 83% of approximately 420 genotyped donors. Points from the study as a whole: In a later analysis, HLA-associated beta chains showed higher expansion and lower generation probabilities than comparable chains. CMV serostatus was the only immune exposure information that was available. In a later analysis, specific HLA alleles were associated with more than 15,000 TCR beta sequences at a 0.05 false discovery rate.

Trimming took off 2 bases at V and 5 bases at J, with 5 bases between the two ends. The CDR3 extends over 11 amino acids. Germline values: CDR1 SGHKS, CDR2 YYEKEE (reference sequence). The PCR employed 60 Vbeta primers together with 13 Jbeta primers. Sequencing was performed with immunoSEQ multiplex PCR; in TCRdb, only in-frame clones are kept and a portion is missing. Among about 150,000 clones listed, 85% were seen once. This clone was observed a few times. The antigen remains unidentified. Sequenced material: PBMCs. The chain has TRBV5-5 and TRBJ2-7; no definite D call. The TCR was taken from a boy aged 2-9 years in good health and CMV-seronegative. The CDR3 DNA sequence: TGTGCCAGCAGCTTACAGAACGAGCAGTACTTC. Amino acids: CASSLQNEQYF.